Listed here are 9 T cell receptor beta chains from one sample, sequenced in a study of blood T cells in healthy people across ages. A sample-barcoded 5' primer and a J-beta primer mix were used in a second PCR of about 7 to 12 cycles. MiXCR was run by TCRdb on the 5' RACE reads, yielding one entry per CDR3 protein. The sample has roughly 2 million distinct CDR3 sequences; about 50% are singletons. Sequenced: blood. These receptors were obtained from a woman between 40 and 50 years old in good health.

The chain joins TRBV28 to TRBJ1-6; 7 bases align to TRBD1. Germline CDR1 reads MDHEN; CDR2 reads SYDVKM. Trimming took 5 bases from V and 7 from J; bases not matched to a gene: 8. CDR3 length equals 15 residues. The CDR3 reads CASSPPLGQNSPLHF. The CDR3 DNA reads TGTGCCAGCAGTCCGCCCCTGGGACAGAATTCACCCCTCCACTTT.

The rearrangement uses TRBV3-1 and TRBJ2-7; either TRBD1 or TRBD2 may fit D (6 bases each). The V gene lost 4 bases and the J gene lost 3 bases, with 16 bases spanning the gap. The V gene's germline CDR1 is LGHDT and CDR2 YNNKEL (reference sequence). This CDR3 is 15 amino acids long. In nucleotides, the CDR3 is TGTGCCAGCAGCCCGCTACAGGGACTCTTCTACGAGCAGTACTTC. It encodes CASSPLQGLFYEQYF.

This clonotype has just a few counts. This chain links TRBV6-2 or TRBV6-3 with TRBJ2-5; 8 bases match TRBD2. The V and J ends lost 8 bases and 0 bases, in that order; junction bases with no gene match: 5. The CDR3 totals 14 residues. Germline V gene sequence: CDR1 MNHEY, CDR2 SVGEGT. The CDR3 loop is CASGSGDYQETQYF. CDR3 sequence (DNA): TGTGCCAGCGGTAGCGGGGACTACCAAGAGACCCAGTACTTC.

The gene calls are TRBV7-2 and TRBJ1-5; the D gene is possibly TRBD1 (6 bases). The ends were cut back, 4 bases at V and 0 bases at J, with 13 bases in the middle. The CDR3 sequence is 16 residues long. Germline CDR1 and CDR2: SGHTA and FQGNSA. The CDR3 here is CASSSGGAASNQPQHF. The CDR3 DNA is TGTGCCAGCAGCTCCGGGGGCGCAGCTAGCAATCAGCCCCAGCATTTT.

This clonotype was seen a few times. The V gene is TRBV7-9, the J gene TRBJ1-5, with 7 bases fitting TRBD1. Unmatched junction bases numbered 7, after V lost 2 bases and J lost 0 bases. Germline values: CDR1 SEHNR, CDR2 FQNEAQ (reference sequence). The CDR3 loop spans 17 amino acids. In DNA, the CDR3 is TGTGCCAGCAGCTTATCAGGACAGGACTATAGCAATCAGCCCCAGCATTTT. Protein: CASSLSGQDYSNQPQHF.

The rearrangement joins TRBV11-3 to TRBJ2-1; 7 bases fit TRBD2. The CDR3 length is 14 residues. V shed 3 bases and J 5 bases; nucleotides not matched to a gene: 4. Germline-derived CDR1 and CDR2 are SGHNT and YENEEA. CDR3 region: CASSFGLGHNEQFF. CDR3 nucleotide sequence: TGTGCCAGCAGCTTCGGACTAGGGCACAATGAGCAGTTCTTC.

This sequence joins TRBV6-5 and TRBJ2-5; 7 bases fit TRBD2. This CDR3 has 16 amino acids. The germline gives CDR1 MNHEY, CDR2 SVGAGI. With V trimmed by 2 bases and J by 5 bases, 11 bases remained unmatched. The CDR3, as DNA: TGTGCCAGCAGTTACACTAGCGCAGTGGGGAGGGAGACCCAGTACTTC. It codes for CASSYTSAVGRETQYF.

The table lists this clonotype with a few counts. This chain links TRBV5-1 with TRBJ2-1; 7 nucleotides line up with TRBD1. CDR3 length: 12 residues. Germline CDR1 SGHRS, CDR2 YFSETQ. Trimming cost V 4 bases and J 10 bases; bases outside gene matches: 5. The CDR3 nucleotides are TGCGCCAGCAGCGCAGGGGGACGGGAGCAGTTCTTC. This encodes CASSAGGREQFF.

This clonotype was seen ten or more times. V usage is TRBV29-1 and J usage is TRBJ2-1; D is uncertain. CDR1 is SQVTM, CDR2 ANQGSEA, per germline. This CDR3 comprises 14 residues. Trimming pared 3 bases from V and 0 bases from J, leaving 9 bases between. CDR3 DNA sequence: TGCAGCGTTGACAGACCGAGCTCCTACAATGAGCAGTTCTTC. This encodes CSVDRPSSYNEQFF.